The table lists the clone carrying this T cell receptor (beta chain) with a few counts. Its antigen is undetermined. The entry originates in a study of blood T cells in healthy people across ages. Combining a sample-barcoded 5' primer with a J-beta primer mix, a second PCR ran for 7 to 11 cycles. TCRdb analysed the 5' RACE reads with MiXCR anew, one entry per CDR3 protein. The sample holds 1.5 million to 2 million distinct CDR3 sequences, just under 50% seen once. The amount of total RNA extracted per sample was at least 6 micrograms. Findings and caveats of the study: Diversity estimates from one million T cells were considered underestimates. The donors' CMV status was not determined, possibly confounding changes in expanded clonotypes. More naive CD4+ cells and higher diversity marked long-lived donors relative to aged donors.

Sequences were obtained from blood. The receptor comes from a woman aged 40 to 55 in good health.

DNA of the CDR3: TGCGCCAGCAGCCAAGTTGGGACTGTTAATGAGCAGTTCTTC. It codes for CASSQVGTVNEQFF. The chain is built from TRBV4-1 and TRBJ2-1, with D perhaps matching TRBD2 (6 bases). Trimming stripped 1 base from V and 7 bases from J, with 11 bases between. The CDR3 spans 14 residues. Germline-derived CDR1 and CDR2 are MGHRA and YSYEKL.